This is a list of T cell receptor beta chains from one sample in a study of beta chain features in type 1 diabetes. Repertoires were generated with immunoSEQ multiplex PCR, while TCRdb's copy carries only in-frame clones and drops some. The table shows about 130,000 clones, with 9.2% occurring only once. Sequencing was carried out using central memory CD4+ T cells from blood. The source is a man aged 18 to 29 in good health. CDR3s include the opening cysteine and the closing phenylalanine or tryptophan. A D gene is named only where the DNA matches it firmly. Clone size, where shown, is once, few, many, or a class for clones that have expanded.

clone size: NA
V gene: TRBV6-5
D gene: NA
J gene: TRBJ2-2
CDR3 DNA: TGTGCCAGCAGTTACTTGTCACGGGGGTATGGGGAGCTGTTTTTT
CDR3 protein: CASSYLSRGYGELFF

clone size: many
V gene: TRBV5-4
D gene: TRBD2
J gene: TRBJ2-3
CDR3 DNA: TGTGCCAGCAGCTTGAGGAGCGGGGTCACAGATACGCAGTATTTT
CDR3 protein: CASSLRSGVTDTQYF

clone size: NA
V gene: TRBV6-1
D gene: NA
J gene: TRBJ2-7
CDR3 DNA: TGTGCCAGCCGGGGACAAAACTCCTACGAGCAGTACTTC
CDR3 protein: CASRGQNSYEQYF

clone size: NA
V gene: TRBV18
D gene: TRBD1
J gene: TRBJ1-3
CDR3 DNA: TGTGCCAGCTCACCGTCACAGGGGTTTGGAAACACCATATATTTT
CDR3 protein: CASSPSQGFGNTIYF

clone size: few
V gene: TRBV11-2
D gene: NA
J gene: TRBJ2-7
CDR3 DNA: TGTGCCAGCAGCTTATCGAGCGGACAGAGCTACGAGCAGTACTTC
CDR3 protein: CASSLSSGQSYEQYF

clone size: NA
V gene: TRBV29-1
D gene: NA
J gene: TRBJ2-3
CDR3 DNA: TGCAGCGTTGAAGATTTTACACCCTCTAGCACAGATACGCAGTATTTT
CDR3 protein: CSVEDFTPSSTDTQYF

clone size: once
V gene: TRBV30
D gene: TRBD1
J gene: TRBJ2-7
CDR3 DNA: TGTGCCTGGAGTGGCCGGACAGGCTCATTTTACGAGCAGTACTTC
CDR3 protein: CAWSGRTGSFYEQYF

clone size: NA
V gene: TRBV6-6
D gene: TRBD1
J gene: TRBJ1-3
CDR3 DNA: TGTGCCAGCAGGGCCCCGACAGGGTACTCTGGAAACACCATATATTTT
CDR3 protein: CASRAPTGYSGNTIYF

clone size: NA
V gene: TRBV7-9
D gene: NA
J gene: TRBJ1-1
CDR3 DNA: TGTGCCAGCAGCTTGGCAGGGGTTGAGGGCACTGAAGCTTTCTTT
CDR3 protein: CASSLAGVEGTEAFF

clone size: NA
V gene: TRBV30
D gene: NA
J gene: TRBJ1-2
CDR3 DNA: TGTGCCTGGAGGGAGGGGTTCCGTGGCTACACCTTC
CDR3 protein: CAWREGFRGYTF

clone size: NA
V gene: TRBV6-6
D gene: NA
J gene: TRBJ2-7
CDR3 DNA: TGTGCCAGCAGTACGCAAAGGGGCGAGCAGTACTTC
CDR3 protein: CASSTQRGEQYF

clone size: NA
V gene: TRBV19
D gene: TRBD1
J gene: TRBJ1-1
CDR3 DNA: TGTGCCAGTAGTAGTGGACAGGGGGCCCTGAACACTGAAGCTTTCTTT
CDR3 protein: CASSSGQGALNTEAFF

clone size: NA
V gene: TRBV5-4
D gene: TRBD1
J gene: TRBJ2-5
CDR3 DNA: TGTGCCAGCAGCAAGGACAGGTCCCAAGAGACCCAGTACTTC
CDR3 protein: CASSKDRSQETQYF

clone size: NA
V gene: TRBV18
D gene: TRBD1
J gene: TRBJ2-5
CDR3 DNA: TGTGCCAGCTCACCGGGACAGGGAGGAGAGACCCAGTACTTC
CDR3 protein: CASSPGQGGETQYF

clone size: NA
V gene: TRBV18
D gene: NA
J gene: TRBJ2-2
CDR3 DNA: TGTGCCAGCTCTACTTTTGACAGAAACACCGGGGAGCTGTTTTTT
CDR3 protein: CASSTFDRNTGELFF

clone size: NA
V gene: TRBV21-1
D gene: NA
J gene: TRBJ2-7
CDR3 DNA: TGTGCCAGCAGCAAAGGCAGGGGGGACCAGTACTTC
CDR3 protein: CASSKGRGDQYF

clone size: few
V gene: TRBV5-1
D gene: NA
J gene: TRBJ2-3
CDR3 DNA: TGCGCCAGCAGCTTGGGAACAGGTAGGGCGCAGTATTTT
CDR3 protein: CASSLGTGRAQYF

clone size: few
V gene: TRBV18
D gene: TRBD1
J gene: TRBJ1-2
CDR3 DNA: TGTGCCAGCTCACCTCAGAGTGGAGGGGGCTCTCTCTATGGCTACACCTTC
CDR3 protein: CASSPQSGGGSLYGYTF

clone size: many
V gene: TRBV5-6
D gene: NA
J gene: TRBJ2-3
CDR3 DNA: TGTGCCAGCAGCATGTTCGACAGAGACTCGGCAGATACGCAGTATTTT
CDR3 protein: CASSMFDRDSADTQYF

clone size: NA
V gene: TRBV4-1
D gene: NA
J gene: TRBJ1-6
CDR3 DNA: TGCGCCAGCAGCCAAGTCAAGGGGCAGAATTCACCCCTCCACTTT
CDR3 protein: CASSQVKGQNSPLHF

clone size: few
V gene: TRBV6-5
D gene: TRBD1
J gene: TRBJ1-5
CDR3 DNA: TGTGCCAGCAAAGGAGACAGGGACAATCAGCCCCAGCATTTT
CDR3 protein: CASKGDRDNQPQHF

clone size: NA
V gene: TRBV7-2
D gene: NA
J gene: TRBJ1-2
CDR3 DNA: TGTGCCAGCAGCTTAGGCAATCAGGGCTATGGCTACACCTTC
CDR3 protein: CASSLGNQGYGYTF

clone size: NA
V gene: TRBV7-9
D gene: TRBD1
J gene: TRBJ1-5
CDR3 DNA: TGTGCCAGCAGCGCCGGGGGACAGGGCGGACAGCCCCAGCATTTT
CDR3 protein: CASSAGGQGGQPQHF

clone size: few
V gene: TRBV7-2
D gene: NA
J gene: TRBJ2-7
CDR3 DNA: TGTGCCAGCAGCTTAGCGCAGGGATTGGCCTACGAGCAGTACTTC
CDR3 protein: CASSLAQGLAYEQYF

clone size: NA
V gene: TRBV7-9
D gene: TRBD1
J gene: TRBJ1-5
CDR3 DNA: TGTGCCAGCAGCTCGACAGGGACAGGTCAGCCCCAGCATTTT
CDR3 protein: CASSSTGTGQPQHF

clone size: few
V gene: TRBV7-2
D gene: NA
J gene: TRBJ1-3
CDR3 DNA: TGTGCCAGCAGCTTAGTGGGAGGGAAGTCTTTTATCTTT
CDR3 protein: CASSLVGGKSFIF

clone size: NA
V gene: TRBV2
D gene: NA
J gene: TRBJ1-4
CDR3 DNA: TGTGCCAGCAGGTATATGGAGAATGAAAAACTGTTTTTT
CDR3 protein: CASRYMENEKLFF

clone size: many
V gene: TRBV7-9
D gene: NA
J gene: TRBJ2-7
CDR3 DNA: TGTGCCAGCAGCCCCCAGTACGAGCAGTACTTC
CDR3 protein: CASSPQYEQYF

clone size: NA
V gene: TRBV5-4
D gene: NA
J gene: TRBJ2-5
CDR3 DNA: TGTGCCAGCACTTTCCCCGGGGGTAAAGAGACCCAGTACTTC
CDR3 protein: CASTFPGGKETQYF

clone size: few
V gene: TRBV4-3
D gene: TRBD1
J gene: TRBJ1-4
CDR3 DNA: TGCGCCAGCAGCCAGGGGACAGTTGCAACTAATGAAAAACTGTTTTTT
CDR3 protein: CASSQGTVATNEKLFF

clone size: NA
V gene: TRBV13
D gene: NA
J gene: TRBJ1-4
CDR3 DNA: TGTGCCAGCAGCTTAGGACAGGGAAATGAAAAACTGTTTTTT
CDR3 protein: CASSLGQGNEKLFF

clone size: few
V gene: TRBV7-7
D gene: NA
J gene: TRBJ1-1
CDR3 DNA: TGTGCCAGCAGCTTAAGGACACCCGAAGCTTTCTTT
CDR3 protein: CASSLRTPEAFF

clone size: NA
V gene: TRBV21-1
D gene: NA
J gene: TRBJ1-2
CDR3 DNA: TGTGCCAGCAGCAAAGCCGGACAGGTAGCCGGCTACACCTTC
CDR3 protein: CASSKAGQVAGYTF

clone size: NA
V gene: TRBV6-4
D gene: TRBD2
J gene: TRBJ2-1
CDR3 DNA: TGTGCCAGCAGTGAATTCACTAGCGGTAACAATGAGCAGTTCTTC
CDR3 protein: CASSEFTSGNNEQFF

clone size: NA
V gene: TRBV4-2
D gene: TRBD1
J gene: TRBJ1-6
CDR3 DNA: TGTGCCAGCAGCCTGACAGGGGACAGTTCACCCCTCCACTTT
CDR3 protein: CASSLTGDSSPLHF

clone size: NA
V gene: TRBV19
D gene: TRBD2
J gene: TRBJ2-7
CDR3 DNA: TGTGCCAGTGGAATCAGGACTAGTGGCCTCGATTTC
CDR3 protein: CASGIRTSGLDF

clone size: NA
V gene: TRBV4-2
D gene: NA
J gene: TRBJ1-5
CDR3 DNA: TGTGCCAGCAGCCAAGATCGTTCGGGTTATCAGCCCCAGCATTTT
CDR3 protein: CASSQDRSGYQPQHF

clone size: NA
V gene: TRBV25-1
D gene: NA
J gene: TRBJ1-5
CDR3 DNA: TGTGCCAGCAGAGCCGTGGGGGCTGGTCAGCCCCAGCATTTT
CDR3 protein: CASRAVGAGQPQHF

clone size: many
V gene: TRBV7-9
D gene: TRBD1
J gene: TRBJ2-7
CDR3 DNA: TGTGCCAGCAGCAATCCGGGACAGGGGCAGCACGAGCAGTACTTC
CDR3 protein: CASSNPGQGQHEQYF

clone size: few
V gene: TRBV6-1
D gene: TRBD1
J gene: TRBJ1-1
CDR3 DNA: TGTGCCAGCAGTCGGACAGGGCTCACTGAAGCTTTCTTT
CDR3 protein: CASSRTGLTEAFF

clone size: NA
V gene: TRBV5-5
D gene: NA
J gene: TRBJ1-1
CDR3 DNA: TGTGCCAGCAGCTTCGATGACTACACTGAAGCTTTCTTT
CDR3 protein: CASSFDDYTEAFF

clone size: NA
V gene: TRBV19
D gene: TRBD2
J gene: TRBJ2-7
CDR3 DNA: TGTGCCACCCTGGGGGGGGTCTCCTACGAGCAGTACTTC
CDR3 protein: CATLGGVSYEQYF

clone size: few
V gene: TRBV28
D gene: NA
J gene: TRBJ2-7
CDR3 DNA: TGTGCCAGCAGTTTAACAGGGTCCTACGAGCAGTACTTC
CDR3 protein: CASSLTGSYEQYF

clone size: many
V gene: TRBV6-5
D gene: TRBD1
J gene: TRBJ2-1
CDR3 DNA: TGTGCCAGCAGCCTGTTGGCAGGGGGCACGAATGAGCAGTTCTTC
CDR3 protein: CASSLLAGGTNEQFF

clone size: NA
V gene: TRBV28
D gene: NA
J gene: TRBJ1-6
CDR3 DNA: TGTGCCAGCAGTCTACAGACCCCGACGGATTCACCCCTCCACTTT
CDR3 protein: CASSLQTPTDSPLHF

clone size: few
V gene: TRBV7-2
D gene: NA
J gene: TRBJ1-4
CDR3 DNA: TGTGCCAGCAGCTTTTATTACAGAGGGGAAAAACTGTTTTTT
CDR3 protein: CASSFYYRGEKLFF

clone size: NA
V gene: TRBV5-4
D gene: NA
J gene: TRBJ2-2
CDR3 DNA: TGTGCCAGCAGCTTGCGGAGGGGGGGTGCCGGGGAGCTGTTTTTT
CDR3 protein: CASSLRRGGAGELFF

clone size: NA
V gene: TRBV6-5
D gene: NA
J gene: TRBJ2-3
CDR3 DNA: TGTGCCACCGCCTGGGAGGGGGGACGGACAGATACGCAGTATTTT
CDR3 protein: CATAWEGGRTDTQYF

clone size: few
V gene: TRBV5-1
D gene: NA
J gene: TRBJ2-3
CDR3 DNA: TGCGCCAGCAGCTTGAAACAGGAAATCACAGATACGCAGTATTTT
CDR3 protein: CASSLKQEITDTQYF